A selection of T cell receptor beta chains follows, all from one sample in a study of T cell repertoires in cytomegalovirus infection. These TCRs are of unknown antigen specificity. A single record per CDR3 protein comes from TCRdb applying MiXCR to the reads. The data hold 400,000 to 600,000 distinct CDR3 sequences, with roughly 42% observed a single time. The source material was cultured PBMCs, sampled from culture after CMV antigen stimulation. These receptors were collected from a human donor in good health (CMV status not recorded). Some clones in this sample may be carry-over from other donors' samples. The CDR3 runs from the conserved cysteine through the conserved F or W. The D gene is left open where the match is weak. The size field is filled for only some rows; it gives once, few, many or a size class.

TRBJ2-3,-,TRBV20-1,-,TGCAGTGCTACCACAGGGACAGATACGCAGTATTTT,CSATTGTDTQYF
TRBJ2-7,TRBD2,TRBV7-2,few,TGTGCCAGCAGTAGGACTAGCGAGGTGGTCTACGAGCAGTACTTC,CASSRTSEVVYEQYF
TRBJ2-3,-,TRBV7-2,few,TGTGCCAGCACTAGACGGGGCGTTACAGATACGCAGTATTTT,CASTRRGVTDTQYF
TRBJ2-4,-,TRBV20-1,-,TGCAGTGCTAGAGGTGCTAGCGTCAGGGACATTCAGTACTTC,CSARGASVRDIQYF
TRBJ2-5,TRBD2,TRBV7-2,few,TGTGCCAGCAGGCCGGCGGGGGGAGGGGAGACCCAGTACTTC,CASRPAGGGETQYF
TRBJ2-1,TRBD2,TRBV7-2,-,TGTGCCAGCAGCTTAGCATGGCTAGCGGGAAATCCCTACAATGAGCAGTTCTTC,CASSLAWLAGNPYNEQFF
TRBJ1-3,TRBD1,TRBV7-6,-,TGTGCCAGCAGCTTAGCGGGCAGGGGGGATGGAAACACCATATATTTT,CASSLAGRGDGNTIYF
TRBJ2-7,-,TRBV25-1,few,TGTGCCAGCAGTGGCGCGATTTCCTACGAGCAGTACTTC,CASSGAISYEQYF
TRBJ1-2,TRBD1,TRBV7-2,once,TGTGCCAGCTTGCCCCGGACAGGGCAGGGTGGCTACACCTTC,CASLPRTGQGGYTF
TRBJ1-2,TRBD1,TRBV9,-,TGTGCCAGCAGCGGAGAGACAGGGCATGGCTACACCTTC,CASSGETGHGYTF
TRBJ2-7,TRBD2,TRBV6-1,few,TGTGCCAGCAGGGAGGGACTAGCGGGAGGCCTCGAGCAGTACTTC,CASREGLAGGLEQYF
TRBJ1-5,-,TRBV7-2,-,TGTGCCAGCAGCTTGTGGGGGTACCAGCCCCAGCATTTT,CASSLWGYQPQHF
TRBJ2-2,-,TRBV7-6,-,TGTGCCAGCAGCTTAGCGGTTGCAGGGCCGAACACCGGGGAGCTGTTTTTT,CASSLAVAGPNTGELFF
TRBJ2-7,-,TRBV6-2/TRBV6-3,-,TGTGCCAGCAGTTACGGCGGATTCTCCTACGAGCAGTACTTC,CASSYGGFSYEQYF
TRBJ1-3,TRBD1,TRBV7-6,-,TGTGCCAGCAGCTTGAAAGGGGGCAGAAACACCATATATTTT,CASSLKGGRNTIYF
TRBJ2-3,-,TRBV5-1,few,TGCGCCAGCAGCTTAATCTCTAGCACAGATACGCAGTATTTT,CASSLISSTDTQYF
TRBJ1-6,-,TRBV28,few,TGTGCCAGCTTTTCGCGGGCAGAATCACCCCTCCACTTT,CASFSRAESPLHF
TRBJ2-5,-,TRBV5-1,-,TGCGCCAGCAGCTCCGGGTTAGGGCAAGAGACCCAGTACTTC,CASSSGLGQETQYF
TRBJ2-3,-,TRBV20-1,-,TGCAGTGGGGCGGGTATGGGCACAGATACGCAGTATTTT,CSGAGMGTDTQYF
TRBJ2-3,-,TRBV4-1,-,TGCGCCAGCAGCCAAGTCTGGACGGCCCTTAGCACAGATACGCAGTATTTT,CASSQVWTALSTDTQYF
TRBJ2-5,-,TRBV10-2,few,TGCGCCAGCAGCCCCGCGGGGAACTGGGCCCAGTACTTC,CASSPAGNWAQYF
TRBJ1-1,-,TRBV7-6,-,TGTGCCAGCAGCTCTGGGTCTGCCGCGAGGACTGAAGCTTTCTTT,CASSSGSAARTEAFF
TRBJ2-2,TRBD1,TRBV7-8,few,TGTGCCAGCAGCCCCGGGACAGGGGATCCGAAAGGGACCGGGGAGCTGTTTTTT,CASSPGTGDPKGTGELFF
TRBJ2-7,TRBD2,TRBV7-2,many,TGTGCCAGCAGCGTACCCTCCAGCGGGAGGGATAGCGAGCAGTACTTC,CASSVPSSGRDSEQYF
TRBJ1-2,-,TRBV6-1,few,TGTGCCAGCAGTGAATTGGGCTCCGGGGGGAACTATGGCTACACCTTC,CASSELGSGGNYGYTF
TRBJ1-6,-,TRBV28,-,TGTGCCAGCAGTTCTCTCATCCGGGGGCGAAAAAATTCACCCCTCCACTTT,CASSSLIRGRKNSPLHF
TRBJ2-1,TRBD2,TRBV29-1,-,TGCAGCGTTGCCGGGGGGGGGTCCTACAATGAGCAGTTCTTC,CSVAGGGSYNEQFF
TRBJ1-1,TRBD1,TRBV19,few,TGTGCCAGTACCGGTGGACAGGGGGTATTGAACACTGAAGCTTTCTTT,CASTGGQGVLNTEAFF
TRBJ2-3,TRBD2,TRBV7-6,few,TGTGCCAGCAGCTCCGGAGCGGGGGCTAGCGGGGGGGCCGGCACAGATACGCAGTATTTT,CASSSGAGASGGAGTDTQYF
TRBJ1-2,-,TRBV4-3,-,TGCGCCAGCAGCCCTACGACCGATCCTAACTATGGCTACACCTTC,CASSPTTDPNYGYTF
TRBJ2-6,-,TRBV7-6,-,TGTGCCACCCTTACGGGACCCAACGTCCTGACTTTC,CATLTGPNVLTF
TRBJ2-5,TRBD2,TRBV6-2/TRBV6-3,-,TGTGCCAGCAGTCAAGGACTAGCGGGGTTAGAGACCCAGTACTTC,CASSQGLAGLETQYF
TRBJ1-1,TRBD1,TRBV7-2,few,TGTGCCAGCAGCTTGTCGTCAGGACAGGGTATTGAAGCTTTCTTT,CASSLSSGQGIEAFF
TRBJ2-7,-,TRBV15,-,TGTGCCACCAGCAGCACAGGTACCTACGAGCAGTACTTC,CATSSTGTYEQYF
TRBJ2-1,-,TRBV7-2,-,TGTGCCAGCAGCTTAGTTTCCGGGAGCGGTAATGAGCAGTTCTTC,CASSLVSGSGNEQFF
TRBJ2-1,TRBD2,TRBV7-9,-,TGTGCCAGCAGCTTAGAGCTAGTGGGGACTAGCGGGGACTACAATGAGCAGTTCTTC,CASSLELVGTSGDYNEQFF
TRBJ2-1,-,TRBV6-1,few,TGTGCCAGCAGTGAAGTGGAGATTTCCTACAATGAGCAGTTCTTC,CASSEVEISYNEQFF
TRBJ1-4,-,TRBV27,few,TGTGCCAGCGCCGCGGGGTATCGAGAAAAACTGTTTTTT,CASAAGYREKLFF
TRBJ1-2,-,TRBV19,-,TGTGCCAGTAGTGCCTGGGAGAACGGCTATGGCTACACCTTC,CASSAWENGYGYTF
TRBJ1-6,-,TRBV6-8,-,TGTGCCAGCACCCTAGGGGGGCAGGGTTCACCCCTCCACTTT,CASTLGGQGSPLHF
TRBJ2-5,-,TRBV6-1,few,TGTGCCAACTCCGGGACGGACCAAGAGACCCAGTACTTC,CANSGTDQETQYF
TRBJ2-7,TRBD1,TRBV7-2,many,TGTGCCAGCATGGAGACAGGGGCTAACTACGAGCAGTACTTC,CASMETGANYEQYF
TRBJ2-1,TRBD1,TRBV6-1,few,TGTGCCAGCAGCGAAAACAGGGGTATCAATGAGCAGTTCTTC,CASSENRGINEQFF
TRBJ2-7,TRBD2,TRBV6-1,-,TGTGCCAGCAGTGAAGCCCTTAGGAGGCTAGCGGGGACCTACGAGCAGTACTTC,CASSEALRRLAGTYEQYF
TRBJ2-4,TRBD1,TRBV7-2,many,TGTGCCAGCAGCTTAGGGATTGGGGGACAGGGGATTACGTTGTACTTC,CASSLGIGGQGITLYF
TRBJ2-1,-,TRBV4-1,-,TGCGCCAGCAGCCAAGCCCCCCAGGGCCTCTCCTACAATGAGCAGTTCTTC,CASSQAPQGLSYNEQFF